This T cell receptor (beta chain) was recorded in a study of cytomegalovirus exposure and HLA in healthy donors. Across the study: Caucasian-associated ancestry cluster membership applied to approximately 80% of around 400 genotyped donors. Broader study findings: In an earlier analysis, about 87% or about 30%: the productive usage of most TCR beta V segments. Presence/absence analyses assumed roughly uniform sequencing depth across donors, which may not hold. Relative to equally common others, HLA-associated TCR beta chains showed greater clonal expansion in a later analysis.

Germline CDR1 LNHNV, CDR2 YYDKDF (reference sequence). Trimming stripped 5 bases from V and 0 bases from J, with 14 bases between. The length of the CDR3 is 16 residues. The primer mix had 60 Vbeta and 13 Jbeta primers. The protocol was immunoSEQ multiplex PCR, while the TCRdb copy is restricted to in-frame clones and leaves out a portion. The data hold some 150,000 clones, with more than 80% observed a single time. Of note for this clone: Antigen specificity is unknown.

Sequenced material: PBMCs. The chain couples TRBV15 to TRBJ1-3; D is unresolved. The origin of this receptor is a woman younger than 45 in good health and CMV-seropositive. The DNA for the CDR3 is TGTGCCACCAGCCGGATCCTAGTGAGCTCTGGAAACACCATATATTTT. This encodes CATSRILVSSGNTIYF.